These T cell receptor beta chains were read from a single sample in a study of radiotherapy plus CTLA-4 blockade in lung cancer. This table comes from immunoSEQ multiplex PCR, and its TCRdb copy is limited to in-frame clones, with some not included. This table holds about 110,000 clones, over 65% found once. The material was peripheral blood, obtained from a patient treated with radiotherapy plus ipilimumab. Every receptor here comes from a human donor with non-small cell lung cancer that progressed on radiotherapy plus ipilimumab. Some clones in this sample may be carry-over from other donors' samples. Both conserved end residues are part of each CDR3. A D gene is named only where the DNA matches it firmly. Size is omitted from some rows. Given values are once, few, many or a class for expanded clones.

.	15	TRBV7-9	TRBJ2-7	.	CASSLGRGIIYEQYF	TGTGCCAGCAGCCTTGGTCGGGGTATAATATACGAGCAGTACTTC
.	16	TRBV11-2	TRBJ2-6	.	CASSLGLSSGANVLTF	TGTGCCAGCAGCTTAGGCCTGAGCTCTGGGGCCAACGTCCTGACTTTC
.	14	TRBV13	TRBJ2-2	.	CASSARDGTGELFF	TGTGCCAGCAGCGCCCGGGACGGGACCGGGGAGCTGTTTTTT
.	17	TRBV19	TRBJ1-4	TRBD1	CASSHWEGAQANEKLFF	TGTGCCAGTAGTCATTGGGAGGGGGCGCAGGCTAATGAAAAACTGTTTTTT
.	13	TRBV18	TRBJ1-2	.	CASSPTDNYGYTF	TGTGCCAGCTCACCGACGGACAACTATGGCTACACCTTC
.	15	TRBV11-2	TRBJ1-1	.	CASSLVAGADTEAFF	TGTGCCAGCAGCTTAGTTGCAGGGGCGGACACTGAAGCTTTCTTT
.	14	TRBV6-1	TRBJ2-1	.	CASSLSKLYNEQFF	TGTGCCAGCAGTCTCTCAAAATTATACAATGAGCAGTTCTTC
.	15	TRBV11-2	TRBJ1-1	.	CASSSTSQTVPEAFF	TGTGCCAGCAGCTCGACAAGTCAGACAGTCCCTGAAGCTTTCTTT
once	15	TRBV5-1	TRBJ1-2	TRBD1	CASSWGQGNDYGYTF	TGCGCCAGCAGCTGGGGACAGGGAAATGACTATGGCTACACCTTC
once	15	TRBV10-3	TRBJ1-2	.	CAISESMGLGYGYTF	TGTGCCATCAGTGAGTCAATGGGGCTGGGATATGGCTACACCTTC
.	11	TRBV5-5	TRBJ2-7	.	CASSLGHEQYF	TGTGCCAGCAGCTTGGGTCACGAGCAGTACTTC
.	15	TRBV7-8	TRBJ1-2	TRBD1	CASSLTGLGIYGYTF	TGTGCCAGCAGCTTGACAGGGTTAGGAATTTATGGCTACACCTTC
.	14	TRBV5-4	TRBJ2-7	TRBD1	CASSPGQGLYEQYF	TGTGCCAGCAGCCCCGGACAGGGCCTCTACGAGCAGTACTTC
.	13	TRBV6-4	TRBJ2-2	.	CASSSQGTGELFF	TGTGCCAGCAGTTCTCAGGGTACCGGGGAGCTGTTTTTT